The rows below give T cell receptor beta chains drawn from one sample of a study of T cell responses to AZD1222 COVID-19 vaccine. The table came from immunoSEQ multiplex PCR; TCRdb's copy has only in-frame clones and leaves some out. The sample has about 200,000 clones, around 93% seen once. The input for sequencing was peripheral blood, taken on day 0 of MenACWY control vaccination. These TCRs come from an adult in good health. Both conserved end residues are part of each CDR3. D genes are given only for firm matches. Some rows have no size entry. The others give once, few or many, or a class for an expanded clone.

J gene	V gene	D gene	clone size	CDR3 protein	CDR3 DNA
TRBJ2-3	TRBV29-1	TRBD2	-	CSVEGTSGNTDTQYF	TGCAGCGTTGAGGGGACTAGCGGGAACACAGATACGCAGTATTTT
TRBJ1-4	TRBV5-1	-	-	CASSLGQGRRNEKLFF	TGCGCCAGCAGCTTGGGGCAGGGGAGACGGAATGAAAAACTGTTTTTT
TRBJ2-2	TRBV3-1/TRBV3-2	TRBD1	once	CASKRTGADGELFF	TGTGCCAGCAAAAGGACAGGGGCAGACGGGGAGCTGTTTTTT
TRBJ1-5	TRBV7-2	TRBD1	-	CASSQQGTHSNQPQHF	TGTGCCAGCAGCCAACAGGGGACCCATAGCAATCAGCCCCAGCATTTT
TRBJ2-3	TRBV7-2	-	-	CASSWGVMAGANTQYF	TGTGCCAGCAGCTGGGGAGTAATGGCGGGGGCTAATACGCAGTATTTT
TRBJ2-6	TRBV3-1/TRBV3-2	TRBD2	-	CASSQVLAGAGANVLTF	TGTGCCAGCAGCCAAGTTCTAGCGGGGGCTGGGGCCAACGTCCTGACTTTC
TRBJ2-1	TRBV27	TRBD1	-	CASRSRGTGFNEQFF	TGTGCCAGCAGGAGCCGCGGGACAGGGTTCAATGAGCAGTTCTTC
TRBJ1-2	TRBV7-6	-	-	CASSEVNYGYTF	TGTGCCAGCAGCGAAGTGAACTATGGCTACACCTTC
TRBJ2-7	TRBV5-6	-	once	CASSRDVEQYF	TGTGCCAGCAGCCGGGACGTCGAGCAGTACTTC
TRBJ1-2	TRBV28	-	-	CASSQRLDYGYTF	TGTGCCAGCAGCCAACGACTGGACTATGGCTACACCTTC
TRBJ2-2	TRBV7-9	-	-	CASSHPGWGTGELFF	TGTGCCAGCAGCCACCCAGGCTGGGGCACCGGGGAGCTGTTTTTT
TRBJ2-1	TRBV11-3	-	-	CASSSRDRSTNNEQFF	TGTGCCAGCAGCTCCCGAGACAGGAGTACGAACAATGAGCAGTTCTTC
TRBJ2-7	TRBV7-9	-	-	CASSPLAGPTSEQYF	TGTGCCAGCAGCCCCCTGGCAGGGCCCACTAGCGAGCAGTACTTC
TRBJ1-1	TRBV3-1/TRBV3-2	-	-	CASSQVGGNTEAFF	TGTGCCAGCAGCCAAGTTGGGGGTAACACTGAAGCTTTCTTT
TRBJ2-7	TRBV10-2	TRBD2	-	CASSEAKFSGTSYEQYF	TGCGCCAGCAGTGAGGCCAAATTTAGCGGGACTAGCTACGAGCAGTACTTC
TRBJ1-5	TRBV12-3/TRBV12-4	-	-	CACRLRPNQPQHF	TGTGCCTGCCGCTTAAGGCCCAATCAGCCCCAGCATTTT
TRBJ1-4	TRBV21-1	-	-	CASSGGGAEKLFF	TGTGCCAGCAGCGGGGGGGGAGCTGAAAAACTGTTTTTT
TRBJ1-2	TRBV6-5	-	-	CASSPEGRPNYGYTF	TGTGCCAGCAGCCCCGAGGGGCGGCCTAACTATGGCTACACCTTC